This TCR beta chain was found in a study of blood T cell repertoires in COVID-19. TCRdb's copy holds only in-frame clones and misses some; the assay was immunoSEQ multiplex PCR. The data hold roughly 250,000 clones, with around 89% observed a single time. Sequenced sample: PBMCs or T cells enriched from blood (not recorded which). This receptor was obtained from a man between 50 and 59 years old who had been exposed to COVID-19.

CDR3 in DNA: TGTGCCTGGAGCGGCGACACCTACGAGCAGTACGTC. It codes for CAWSGDTYEQYV. This chain joins TRBV30 and TRBJ2-7; no reliable D call. V lost 3 bases and J lost 2, with 8 bases in between. CDR3 length: 12 residues. CDR1 is GTSNPN, CDR2 SVGIG, per germline (reference sequence).